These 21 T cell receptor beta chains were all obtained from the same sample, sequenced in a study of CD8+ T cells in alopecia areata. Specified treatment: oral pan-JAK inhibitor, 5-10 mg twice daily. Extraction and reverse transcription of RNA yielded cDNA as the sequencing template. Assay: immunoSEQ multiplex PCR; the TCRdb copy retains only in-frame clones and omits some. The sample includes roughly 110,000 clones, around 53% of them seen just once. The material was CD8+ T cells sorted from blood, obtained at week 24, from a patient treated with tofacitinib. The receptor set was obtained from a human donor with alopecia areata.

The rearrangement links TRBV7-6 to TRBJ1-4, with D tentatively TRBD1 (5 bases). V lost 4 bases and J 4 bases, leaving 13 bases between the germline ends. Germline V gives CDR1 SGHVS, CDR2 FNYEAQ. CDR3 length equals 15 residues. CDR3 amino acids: CASSSSQGRNEKLFF. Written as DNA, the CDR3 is TGTGCCAGCAGCTCAAGTCAGGGACGTAATGAAAAACTGTTTTTT.

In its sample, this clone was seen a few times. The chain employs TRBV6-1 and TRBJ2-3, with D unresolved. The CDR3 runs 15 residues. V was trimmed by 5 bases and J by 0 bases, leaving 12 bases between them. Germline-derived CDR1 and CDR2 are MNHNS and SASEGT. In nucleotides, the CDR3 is TGTGCCAGCAGTTTTGTGGCAGCTAGCACAGATACGCAGTATTTT. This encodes CASSFVAASTDTQYF.

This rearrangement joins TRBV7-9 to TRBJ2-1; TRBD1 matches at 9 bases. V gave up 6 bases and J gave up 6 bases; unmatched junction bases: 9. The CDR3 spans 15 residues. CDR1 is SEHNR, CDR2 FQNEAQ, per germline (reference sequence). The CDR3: CASRSGTGGINEQFF. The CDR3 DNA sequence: TGTGCCAGCAGGAGCGGAACAGGGGGCATCAATGAGCAGTTCTTC.

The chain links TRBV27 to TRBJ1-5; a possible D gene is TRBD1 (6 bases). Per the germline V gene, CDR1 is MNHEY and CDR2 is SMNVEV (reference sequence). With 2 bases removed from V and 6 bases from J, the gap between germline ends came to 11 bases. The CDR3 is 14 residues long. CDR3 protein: CASSLNGGLQPQHF. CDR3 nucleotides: TGTGCCAGCAGTTTAAATGGGGGGCTTCAGCCCCAGCATTTT.

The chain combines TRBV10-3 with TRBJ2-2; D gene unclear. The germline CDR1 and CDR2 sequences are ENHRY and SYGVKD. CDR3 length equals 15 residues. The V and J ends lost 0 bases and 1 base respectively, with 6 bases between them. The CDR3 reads CAISESGRNTGELFF. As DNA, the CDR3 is TGTGCCATCAGTGAGTCGGGCAGGAACACCGGGGAGCTGTTTTTT.

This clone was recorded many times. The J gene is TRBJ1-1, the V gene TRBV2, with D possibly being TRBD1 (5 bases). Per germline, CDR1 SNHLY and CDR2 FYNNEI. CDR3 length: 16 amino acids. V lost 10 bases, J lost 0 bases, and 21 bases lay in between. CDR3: CATHPQPGLMNTEAFF. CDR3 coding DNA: TGTGCCACCCACCCCCAACCGGGACTGATGAACACTGAAGCTTTCTTT.

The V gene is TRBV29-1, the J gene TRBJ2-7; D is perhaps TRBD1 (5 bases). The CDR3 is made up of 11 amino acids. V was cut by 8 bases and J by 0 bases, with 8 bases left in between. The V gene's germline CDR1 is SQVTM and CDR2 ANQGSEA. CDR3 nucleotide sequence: TGCAGCTACAGGAGCTCCTACGAGCAGTACTTC. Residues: CSYRSSYEQYF.

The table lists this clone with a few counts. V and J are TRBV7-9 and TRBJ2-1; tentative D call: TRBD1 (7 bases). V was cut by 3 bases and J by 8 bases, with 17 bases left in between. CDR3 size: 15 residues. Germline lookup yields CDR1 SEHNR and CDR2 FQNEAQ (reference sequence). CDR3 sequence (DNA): TGTGCCAGCAGCTTGATACAGGGGCCGGGGGATGAGCAGTTCTTC. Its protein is CASSLIQGPGDEQFF.

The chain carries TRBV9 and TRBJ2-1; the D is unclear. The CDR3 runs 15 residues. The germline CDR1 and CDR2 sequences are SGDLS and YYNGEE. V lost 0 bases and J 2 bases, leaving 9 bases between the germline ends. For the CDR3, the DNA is TGTGCCAGCAGCGTAGAGGAGAGCCCCTACAATGAGCAGTTCTTC. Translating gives CASSVEESPYNEQFF. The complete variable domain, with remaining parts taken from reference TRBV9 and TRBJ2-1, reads DSGVTQTPKHLITATGQRVTLRCSPRSGDLSVYWYQQSLDQGLQFLIQYYNGEERAKGNILERFSAQQFPDLHSELNLSSLELGDSALYFCASSVEESPYNEQFFGPGTRLTVL.

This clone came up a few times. CDR3 sequence reads: CASSFRAGTDTQYF. The CDR3 DNA reads as TGTGCCAGCAGTTTCAGAGCGGGGACAGATACGCAGTATTTT. V gene TRBV27 combines with J gene TRBJ2-3; TRBD2 matches 7 bases. The V gene's germline CDR1 is MNHEY and CDR2 SMNVEV (reference sequence). V lost 3 bases, J lost 3 bases, and 3 bases stayed unmatched. The CDR3 is made up of 14 amino acids.

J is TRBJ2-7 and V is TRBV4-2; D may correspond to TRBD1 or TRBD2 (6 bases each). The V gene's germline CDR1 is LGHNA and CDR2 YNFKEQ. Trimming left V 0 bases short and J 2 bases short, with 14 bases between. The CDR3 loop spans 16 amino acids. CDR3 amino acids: CASSQDAWGAAYEQYF. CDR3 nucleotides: TGTGCCAGCAGCCAAGATGCGTGGGGGGCGGCCTACGAGCAGTACTTC.

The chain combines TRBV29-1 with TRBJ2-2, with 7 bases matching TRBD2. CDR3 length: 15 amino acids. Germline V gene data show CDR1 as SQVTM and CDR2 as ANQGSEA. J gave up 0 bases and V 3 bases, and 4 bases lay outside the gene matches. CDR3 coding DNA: TGCAGCGTTGATATGGCGGGGGCGAACACCGGGGAGCTGTTTTTT. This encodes CSVDMAGANTGELFF.

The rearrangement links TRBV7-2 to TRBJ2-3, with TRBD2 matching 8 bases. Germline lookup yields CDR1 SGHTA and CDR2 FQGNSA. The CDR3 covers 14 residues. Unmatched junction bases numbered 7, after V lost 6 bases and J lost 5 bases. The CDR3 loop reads CASSRFGGGDTQYF. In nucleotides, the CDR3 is TGTGCCAGCAGTCGATTCGGGGGGGGAGATACGCAGTATTTT.

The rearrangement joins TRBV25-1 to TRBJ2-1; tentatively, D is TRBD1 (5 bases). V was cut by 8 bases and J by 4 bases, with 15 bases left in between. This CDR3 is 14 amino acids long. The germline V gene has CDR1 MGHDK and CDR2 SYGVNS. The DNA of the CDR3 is TGTGCCAGCGGAAGGCAGGGTGAATACAATGAGCAGTTCTTC. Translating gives CASGRQGEYNEQFF.

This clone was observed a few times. Here the CDR3 reads CAWTSVDQETQYF. In nucleotides, the CDR3 is TGTGCCTGGACCTCAGTGGACCAAGAGACCCAGTACTTC. This chain connects TRBV30 to TRBJ2-5; D gene unclear. Trimming shortened V by 4 bases and J by 0 bases, and 9 bases separated the two germline ends. CDR3 length equals 13 residues. Germline V lookup: CDR1 GTSNPN, CDR2 SVGIG (reference sequence).

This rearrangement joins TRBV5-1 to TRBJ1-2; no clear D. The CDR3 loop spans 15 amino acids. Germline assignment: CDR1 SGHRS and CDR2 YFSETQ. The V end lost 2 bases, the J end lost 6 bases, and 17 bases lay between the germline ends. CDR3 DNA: TGCGCCAGCAGCTTTTCCAACCCTCCAGGCGATGGCTACACCTTC. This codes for CASSFSNPPGDGYTF.

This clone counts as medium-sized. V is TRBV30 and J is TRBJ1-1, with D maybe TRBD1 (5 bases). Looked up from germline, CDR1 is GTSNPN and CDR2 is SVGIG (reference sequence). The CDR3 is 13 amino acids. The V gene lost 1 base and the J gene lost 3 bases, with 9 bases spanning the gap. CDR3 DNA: TGTGCCTGGAGTGCGGACATAGACACTGAAGCTTTCTTT. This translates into CAWSADIDTEAFF.

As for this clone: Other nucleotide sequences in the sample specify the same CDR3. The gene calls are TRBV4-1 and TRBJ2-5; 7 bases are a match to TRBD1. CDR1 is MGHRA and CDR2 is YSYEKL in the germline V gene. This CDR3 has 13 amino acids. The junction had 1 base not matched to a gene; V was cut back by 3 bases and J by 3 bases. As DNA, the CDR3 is TGCGCCAGCAGCCATGACAGGGAAGAGACCCAGTACTTC. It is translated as CASSHDREETQYF.

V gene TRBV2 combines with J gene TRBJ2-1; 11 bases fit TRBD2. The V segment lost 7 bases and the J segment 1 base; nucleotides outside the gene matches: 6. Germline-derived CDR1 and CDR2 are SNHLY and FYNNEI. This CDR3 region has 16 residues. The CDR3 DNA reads TGTGCCAGCATTCATAGCGGGGGGGTGTCCTACAATGAGCAGTTCTTC. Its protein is CASIHSGGVSYNEQFF.

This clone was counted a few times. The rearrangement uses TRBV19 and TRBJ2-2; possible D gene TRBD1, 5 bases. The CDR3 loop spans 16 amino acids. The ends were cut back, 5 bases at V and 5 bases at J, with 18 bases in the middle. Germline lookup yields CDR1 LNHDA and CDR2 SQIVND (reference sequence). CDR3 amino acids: CASSPWARGRTGELFF. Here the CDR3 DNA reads TGTGCCAGTAGTCCCTGGGCTAGGGGTCGAACCGGGGAGCTGTTTTTT.

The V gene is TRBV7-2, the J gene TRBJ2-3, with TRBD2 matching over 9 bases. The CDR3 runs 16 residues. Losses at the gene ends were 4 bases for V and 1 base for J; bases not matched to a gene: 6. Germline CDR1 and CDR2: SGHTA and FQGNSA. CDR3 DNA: TGTGCCAGCAGCTCACGAAGGACTAGCGGCACAGATACGCAGTATTTT. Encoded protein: CASSSRRTSGTDTQYF.